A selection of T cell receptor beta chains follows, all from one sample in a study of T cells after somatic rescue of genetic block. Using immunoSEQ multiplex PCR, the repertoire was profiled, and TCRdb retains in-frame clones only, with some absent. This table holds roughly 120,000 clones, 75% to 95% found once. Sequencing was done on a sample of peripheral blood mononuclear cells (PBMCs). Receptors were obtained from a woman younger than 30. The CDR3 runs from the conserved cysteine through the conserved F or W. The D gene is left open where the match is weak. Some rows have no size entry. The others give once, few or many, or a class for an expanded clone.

TGTGCCAGCAGCCCCCGTGGAACAGCAAATTCACCCCTCCACTTT	CASSPRGTANSPLHF	TRBV7-9	TRBJ1-6	.	.
TGTGCCAGCAGCTTACTGTGGAACACTGAAGCTTTCTTT	CASSLLWNTEAFF	TRBV13	TRBJ1-1	.	.
TGTGCCATCAACGGCGGTTCCTACAATGAGCAGTTCTTC	CAINGGSYNEQFF	TRBV10-3	TRBJ2-1	.	.
TGTGCCAGCAGTTATCGCAGTCGGAACACTGAAGCTTTCTTT	CASSYRSRNTEAFF	TRBV6-5	TRBJ1-1	.	.
TGTGCGACTCGGCTGGGACAGAACTACAATGAGCAGTTCTTC	CATRLGQNYNEQFF	TRBV6-6	TRBJ2-1	.	TRBD1
TGTGCCTGGAGTGTAATGGGGGGCTACACCTTC	CAWSVMGGYTF	TRBV30	TRBJ1-2	.	.
TGTGCCAGCAGCTTTCTGTCAGGGCCCACCGGGGAGCTGTTTTTT	CASSFLSGPTGELFF	TRBV7-9	TRBJ2-2	.	.
TGTGCCAGCAGCTCGGACTGGGGCACAGATACGCAGTATTTT	CASSSDWGTDTQYF	TRBV7-9	TRBJ2-3	.	.
TGTGCCAGCAGCGTTGGTCGGGAGACTTCGAACACTGAAGCTTTCTTT	CASSVGRETSNTEAFF	TRBV9	TRBJ1-1	.	.
TGTGCCAGCAGTCGGACAGGGAGGGGTGGCTACACCTTC	CASSRTGRGGYTF	TRBV27	TRBJ1-2	.	TRBD1
TGTGCCAGTAGTAGCGGGGCAGGGCTCGAGCAGTACTTC	CASSSGAGLEQYF	TRBV19	TRBJ2-7	.	.
TGCGCCAGCAGCCAATCACAAAACGACATCGTAAACACAGATACGCAGTATTTT	CASSQSQNDIVNTDTQYF	TRBV4-1	TRBJ2-3	.	.
TGTGCCAGCAGTGAAGAGGTAGGGGAAGCTTTCTTT	CASSEEVGEAFF	TRBV2	TRBJ1-1	few	.
TGTGCCACCAGCAGAGCAGGGGGCGGGACAGATACGCAGTATTTT	CATSRAGGGTDTQYF	TRBV15	TRBJ2-3	.	TRBD1
TGTGCCAGCAGAGAAGCGGGAGCTAGCACAGATACGCAGTATTTT	CASREAGASTDTQYF	TRBV27	TRBJ2-3	.	TRBD2
TGTGCCAGCAGCCACCTCAATCAGCCCCAGCATTTT	CASSHLNQPQHF	TRBV27	TRBJ1-5	.	.
TGTGCCAGCTCACTGCTAGCGGGGGATTACAATGAGCAGTTCTTC	CASSLLAGDYNEQFF	TRBV18	TRBJ2-1	.	TRBD2
TGTGCCAGCAGCTTAGGCCTTCAGCCCCAGCATTTT	CASSLGLQPQHF	TRBV13	TRBJ1-5	.	.
TGCGCCAGCAGCCCCGGGCAGGGAGGGTTTGTGAATGGCTACACCTTC	CASSPGQGGFVNGYTF	TRBV4-1	TRBJ1-2	.	.
TGCGCCAGCAGCGAGGACAGGGTGTATGGCTACACCTTC	CASSEDRVYGYTF	TRBV4-3	TRBJ1-2	.	TRBD1
TGTGCCAGCAGCTTAGCTCTGGTAAGCTCCTACGAGCAGTACTTC	CASSLALVSSYEQYF	TRBV7-8	TRBJ2-7	.	.
TGTGCCAGCAGCAAAGGACGGGGGGGCGATGGCTACACCTTC	CASSKGRGGDGYTF	TRBV21-1	TRBJ1-2	once	.
TGTGCCAGCAGTTTTGGAGGCACTAGAATGGAGACCCAGTACTTC	CASSFGGTRMETQYF	TRBV5-4	TRBJ2-5	once	.
TGTGCCAGCAGCCGGTACCGGGACAGTCGCGAACTACCACCCTACAATGAGCAGTTCTTC	CASSRYRDSRELPPYNEQFF	TRBV14	TRBJ2-1	.	TRBD1
TGTGCCAGCACCCTCGGGACTAGCGGCACCGGGGAGCTGTTTTTT	CASTLGTSGTGELFF	TRBV5-5	TRBJ2-2	once	TRBD2
TGTGCCAGCAAATCTGTAACCGCTCTCTATACCTACGAGCAGTACTTC	CASKSVTALYTYEQYF	TRBV11-2	TRBJ2-7	.	.
TGTGCCAGCAGCCAAGATCGGAGGACTAGGGAGCAGTACTTC	CASSQDRRTREQYF	TRBV4-2	TRBJ2-7	few	TRBD2
TGTGCCTGGAGTCGAGGGGTTTCGGGCAATTCACCCCTCCACTTT	CAWSRGVSGNSPLHF	TRBV30	TRBJ1-6	.	.
TGTGCCAGCAGCCAAGCTCGGGTGGACTATGGCTACACCTTC	CASSQARVDYGYTF	TRBV4-2	TRBJ1-2	.	.
TGTGCCAGCAGCTTGGGGACAGGGGGCAGGGCTTTCTTT	CASSLGTGGRAFF	TRBV7-3	TRBJ1-1	.	TRBD1
TGTGCCAGCAGCTTAGGCGGGCTCAACTATGGCTACACCTTC	CASSLGGLNYGYTF	TRBV7-9	TRBJ1-2	.	.
TGTGCCAGTAGTATGTCGGCCAGCAGACGGGCAAGAGGTGGCGACACCATATATTTT	CASSMSASRRARGGDTIYF	TRBV19	TRBJ1-3	.	.
TGTGCCAGCAGCCAAGATCGCGGACCCACTGTAAGGTCCTACGAGCAGTACTTC	CASSQDRGPTVRSYEQYF	TRBV4-2	TRBJ2-7	.	.
TGTGCCAGCAGTTTAGTGATCGGTTCCACTGAAGCTTTCTTT	CASSLVIGSTEAFF	TRBV27	TRBJ1-1	.	.
TGTGCCAGCAGCTTAGGGGGGGTCAGACATGGCTACACCTTC	CASSLGGVRHGYTF	TRBV7-9	TRBJ1-2	.	.
TGTGCCAGCAGTGCCGGCCGGGACCCCATTTACGAGCAGTACTTC	CASSAGRDPIYEQYF	TRBV6-1	TRBJ2-7	.	.
TGTGCCAGCAGCGTCTCAGGGGCGTTGGACACTGAAGCTTTCTTT	CASSVSGALDTEAFF	TRBV7-9	TRBJ1-1	.	.
TGTGCCAGCAGCGTGGCGGGGGGACTTAAGGAGACCCAGTACTTC	CASSVAGGLKETQYF	TRBV9	TRBJ2-5	.	TRBD2
TGTGCCAGCAGACCAGACCCGGGGGCCCCTTACACCTTC	CASRPDPGAPYTF	TRBV6-5	TRBJ1-2	.	.
TGTGCCAGCAGCTTGCTGGTCGGACAGAGCAGCTACACCTTC	CASSLLVGQSSYTF	TRBV5-4	TRBJ1-2	.	.
TGTGCCAGCAGCTCTGGACAGGGCTTTCCCTACGAGCAGTACTTC	CASSSGQGFPYEQYF	TRBV7-7	TRBJ2-7	once	TRBD1
TGTGCCAGCAGCAAGCCGCTGACAGGGCCTGATTTCGGGAACACTGAAGCTTTCTTT	CASSKPLTGPDFGNTEAFF	TRBV21-1	TRBJ1-1	once	.
TGTGCCTGGAAAGGGACTAGCGGGGCAGAGACCCAGTACTTC	CAWKGTSGAETQYF	TRBV30	TRBJ2-5	.	TRBD2
TGCGCCAGCAGTGAAATAGGGACAGGACATCTATGCGCCCTTATCTTTGGCTACACCTTC	CASSEIGTGHLCALIFGYTF	TRBV10-1	TRBJ1-2	.	TRBD1
TGTGCCAGCAGGCCGCCGGGACATTTACAAGAGACCCAGTACTTC	CASRPPGHLQETQYF	TRBV5-4	TRBJ2-5	.	.
TGTGCCAGCAGTTTCCGGGGGACAGGTGACACGGATACGCAGTATTTT	CASSFRGTGDTDTQYF	TRBV5-6	TRBJ2-3	.	TRBD1
TGTGCCAGCAGTGGACTTAGACCAGATACGCAGTATTTT	CASSGLRPDTQYF	TRBV25-1	TRBJ2-3	.	.
TGTGCCTGGAGTGTACCCGGACGTTCAGGGGCCAACGTCCTGACTTTC	CAWSVPGRSGANVLTF	TRBV30	TRBJ2-6	.	.
TGTGCCAGCAGTGAAGATTTGGGGACGGGGGCCAACGTCCTGACTTTC	CASSEDLGTGANVLTF	TRBV6-1	TRBJ2-6	.	.
TGTGCCAGCAGTGACGGTTCACCCCTCCACTTT	CASSDGSPLHF	TRBV2	TRBJ1-6	.	.
TGCGCCAGCAGCTTCGCAGGGGGCAGGTACAATGAGCAGTTCTTC	CASSFAGGRYNEQFF	TRBV5-1	TRBJ2-1	once	TRBD1
TGTGCCAGCAGTTCGACTACTCTACAAATCTATGAGCAGTTCTTC	CASSSTTLQIYEQFF	TRBV6-6	TRBJ2-1	.	.
TGTGCCAGCAGCAAAGGGGGGAACTCCTACGAGCAGTACTTC	CASSKGGNSYEQYF	TRBV21-1	TRBJ2-7	once	.
TGTGCCAGCAGCTCCAGCGGGGTTACAGATACGCAGTATTTT	CASSSSGVTDTQYF	TRBV7-9	TRBJ2-3	.	TRBD2
TGTGCCAGCAGCTTTCAGCACTCTGGAAACACCATATATTTT	CASSFQHSGNTIYF	TRBV11-3	TRBJ1-3	.	.